The 21 T cell receptor beta chains presented below share a single source sample, sequenced in a study of blood T cell repertoires in COVID-19. The repertoire was sequenced with immunoSEQ multiplex PCR; TCRdb's copy has only in-frame clones and lacks some. The sample includes 250,000 or so clones, about 91% of them seen just once. Sequencing was done on a sample of PBMCs or T cells enriched from blood (not recorded which). Receptors were obtained from a woman between 25 and 40 years old with acute COVID-19.

Ten or more counts support this clone. V is TRBV6-2 or TRBV6-3 and J is TRBJ1-5, with 8 bases identical to TRBD1. From germline, CDR1 is MNHEY and CDR2 SVGEGT. CDR3 length: 15 residues. Trimming removed 6 bases from V and 3 bases from J; junction bases left unmatched: 7. CDR3 amino acids: CASSSRDRPNQPQHF. CDR3 nucleotides: TGTGCCAGCAGCTCCCGGGACAGGCCCAATCAGCCCCAGCATTTT.

The chain joins TRBV11-2 to TRBJ1-1; the D gene is possibly TRBD1 (6 bases). Trimming shortened V by 1 base and J by 3 bases, and 18 bases separated the two germline ends. The germline CDR1 and CDR2 sequences are SGHAT and FQNNGV. This CDR3 region has 17 residues. The CDR3 is CASSLAPWRTADTEAFF. The CDR3 DNA reads TGTGCCAGCAGCTTAGCCCCCTGGAGGACAGCGGACACTGAAGCTTTCTTT.

The rearrangement joins TRBV6-5 to TRBJ2-7, with 8 bases fitting TRBD1. The CDR3 is 14 residues long. The trim removed 2 bases at V and 2 bases at J, leaving 2 bases unmatched. The V gene's germline CDR1 is MNHEY and CDR2 SVGAGI. CDR3 bases: TGTGCCAGCAGTTACACAGGGGGGCCCTACGAGCAGTACTTC. This translates into CASSYTGGPYEQYF.

V is TRBV6-5 and J is TRBJ1-1; D call uncertain. V shed 9 bases and J shed 0 bases, with 8 bases lying between them. The germline gives CDR1 MNHEY, CDR2 SVGAGI. The CDR3 has 12 residues. In DNA form, the CDR3 reads TGTGCCAGTTTGCCGGTGAACACTGAAGCTTTCTTT. Encoded protein: CASLPVNTEAFF.

The chain combines TRBV6-4 with TRBJ2-3; D is perhaps TRBD2 (7 bases). Germline V lookup: CDR1 MRHNA, CDR2 SNTAGT. Trimming left V 4 bases short and J 0 bases short, with 11 bases between. The CDR3 sequence is 15 residues long. The CDR3: CASSAEGGSTDTQYF. The CDR3, as DNA: TGTGCCAGCAGTGCCGAGGGGGGGAGCACAGATACGCAGTATTTT.

V usage is TRBV6-1 and J usage is TRBJ1-2, with 9 bases aligning to TRBD1. CDR3 length: 14 amino acids. V lost 1 base, J lost 10 bases, and 7 bases stayed unmatched. CDR1 is MNHNS and CDR2 is SASEGT in the germline V gene. The CDR3 region is CASSEGTGDDVYTF. CDR3 DNA: TGTGCCAGCAGTGAAGGGACAGGGGATGATGTCTACACCTTC.

The chain has TRBV5-4 and TRBJ2-3; 7 bases are a match to TRBD2. CDR1 SGHNT and CDR2 YYREEE come from the germline V gene (reference sequence). The CDR3 runs 15 residues. V lost 5 bases, J lost 1 base, and 7 bases stayed unmatched. Written as DNA, the CDR3 is TGTGCCAGCAGTTTAGCGGGTCCCCGCACAGATACGCAGTATTTT. It is translated as CASSLAGPRTDTQYF.

The chain is built from TRBV3-1 (or the pseudogene TRBV3-2) and TRBJ1-2; the D gene is possibly TRBD1 (5 bases). V was shortened by 2 bases and J by 8 bases, with 12 bases between the two germline ends. The CDR3 runs 13 residues. CDR1 and CDR2 from the germline V gene are LGHDT and YNNKEL (reference sequence). The CDR3 DNA reads TGTGCCAGCAGCCAACCAGGGCTAGAAGGCTACACCTTC. It yields the protein CASSQPGLEGYTF.

This clone has just one count. The chain links TRBV5-6 to TRBJ1-1, with 12 bases that match TRBD1. The CDR3 sequence is 13 residues long. With V trimmed by 7 bases and J by 2 bases, 0 bases remained unmatched. Germline V gene sequence: CDR1 SGHDT, CDR2 YYEEEE. CDR3 sequence (DNA): TGTGCCAGCGGGACAGGGGGCAACACTGAAGCTTTCTTT. Protein product: CASGTGGNTEAFF.

CDR3 sequence reads: CATGGGLRGDEKLFF. The DNA for the CDR3 is TGTGCCACTGGAGGAGGACTCCGGGGGGATGAAAAACTGTTTTTT. This chain uses TRBV15 with TRBJ1-4, with TRBD1 as a possible D gene (5 bases). V shed 9 bases and J shed 6 bases, with 20 bases lying between them. The CDR3 consists of 15 residues. CDR1 is LNHNV and CDR2 is YYDKDF in the germline V gene (reference sequence).

The V gene is TRBV6-2 or TRBV6-3, the J gene TRBJ2-2; unclear D gene. V was trimmed by 0 bases and J by 8 bases, leaving 4 bases between them. The CDR3 is 12 residues long. Germline V gene sequence: CDR1 MNHEY, CDR2 SVGEGT. The CDR3, as DNA: TGTGCCAGCAGTTACTCGAGGGGGGAGCTGTTTTTT. Its protein product is CASSYSRGELFF.

A remark on this clone: The missing conserved phenylalanine or tryptophan at the end of this CDR3 makes a read error likely. Because the CDR3's place on the DNA is in doubt, the DNA is left out and the CDR3 is given as listed by TCRdb. The chain joins TRBV7-5 to TRBJ1-2. TRBV7-5 is flagged as a pseudogene. The CDR3 has 10 amino acids, counting both end residues. CDR3 loop: CARTFHGEVI.

The DNA of the CDR3 is TGTGCCAGCAGTGACGTTTCTAAAACCACTGAAGCTTTCTTT. This translates into CASSDVSKTTEAFF. The chain couples TRBV6-1 to TRBJ1-1; D gene unclear. CDR3 length: 14 amino acids. The germline CDR1 and CDR2 sequences are MNHNS and SASEGT. With 3 bases removed from V and 4 bases from J, the gap between germline ends came to 12 bases.

Only a few counts were recorded for this clone. The chain is built from TRBV15 and TRBJ2-1; TRBD1 agrees at 9 bases. Looked up from germline, CDR1 is LNHNV and CDR2 is YYDKDF (reference sequence). The junction had 5 bases not matched to a gene; V was cut back by 0 bases and J by 8 bases. This CDR3 comprises 15 residues. DNA for the CDR3: TGTGCCACCAGCAGAGATCCCTACAGGGGGCATGAGCAGTTCTTC. Its translation is CATSRDPYRGHEQFF.

This sequence joins TRBV7-8 and TRBJ1-1; the D gene is possibly TRBD1 (6 bases). This CDR3 is 15 amino acids long. Germline loops: CDR1 SGHVS, CDR2 FQNEAQ. Trimming pared 0 bases from V and 5 bases from J, leaving 13 bases between. The CDR3 DNA sequence: TGTGCCAGCAGCTTAGCGGGGAGGGGGGAGACTGAAGCTTTCTTT. This sequence encodes CASSLAGRGETEAFF.

The rearrangement uses TRBV6-5 and TRBJ2-7; D possibly corresponds to TRBD1 (6 bases). Deletions cut 9 bases from V and 3 bases from J, with 15 bases between. This CDR3 spans 13 amino acids. Germline-derived CDR1 and CDR2 are MNHEY and SVGAGI. The CDR3 DNA is TGTGCCAGATCGCAGGGGCCCAGCTACGAGCAGTACTTC. Its translation is CARSQGPSYEQYF.

The chain recombines TRBV15 with TRBJ2-7, with D perhaps TRBD2 (6 bases). Germline values: CDR1 LNHNV, CDR2 YYDKDF (reference sequence). V was cut by 3 bases and J by 4 bases, with 16 bases left in between. This CDR3 comprises 15 residues. The CDR3 DNA sequence: TGTGCCACCAGCAGGGGGGGAGGAGACACTTACGAGCAGTACTTC. Its translation is CATSRGGGDTYEQYF.

The rearrangement links TRBV2 to TRBJ2-5; 10 bases match TRBD1. In germline, CDR1 is SNHLY, CDR2 FYNNEI. The CDR3 sequence is 14 residues long. V lost 7 bases, J lost 4 bases, and 6 bases stayed unmatched. In DNA form, the CDR3 reads TGTGCCAGCACCCGGACAGGGGGTGGAGAGACCCAGTACTTC. Its protein is CASTRTGGGETQYF. The variable domain in full, with the rest retrieved from reference TRBV2 and TRBJ2-5, is EPEVTQTPSHQVTQMGQEVILRCVPISNHLYFYWYRQILGQKVEFLVSFYNNEISEKSEIFDDQFSVERPDGSNFTLKIRSTKLEDSAMYFCASTRTGGGETQYFGPGTRLLVL.

The CDR3 DNA sequence: TGCGCCAGCAGCTTGGGAGCCGGGGGATATCAGCCCCAGCATTTT. Translating it yields CASSLGAGGYQPQHF. The chain uses TRBV5-1 and TRBJ1-5; possible D gene TRBD1, 5 bases. CDR1 and CDR2 (germline): SGHRS, YFSETQ. The V gene lost 0 bases and the J gene lost 5 bases, with 12 bases spanning the gap. CDR3 size: 15 residues. Drawing the rest from reference TRBV5-1 and TRBJ1-5, the complete variable domain is KAGVTQTPRYLIKTRGQQVTLSCSPISGHRSVSWYQQTPGQGLQFLFEYFSETQRNKGNFPGRFSGRQFSNSRSEMNVSTLELGDSALYLCASSLGAGGYQPQHFGDGTRLSIL.

This chain joins TRBV29-1 and TRBJ1-5; D call uncertain. This CDR3 has 12 amino acids. The germline gives CDR1 SQVTM, CDR2 ANQGSEA. V dropped 8 bases and J dropped 3 bases, with 11 bases sitting between them. The CDR3 reads CSLRTPNQPQHF. The CDR3 DNA follows: TGCAGCTTGCGGACTCCCAATCAGCCCCAGCATTTT.

V is TRBV10-3 and J is TRBJ2-1, with D maybe TRBD2 (7 bases). This CDR3 spans 16 amino acids. The germline V and J ends were trimmed by 6 bases and 5 bases, with 20 bases remaining between them. CDR1 and CDR2 (germline): ENHRY, SYGVKD. The CDR3 here is CAISPGAGVLHNEQFF. Written as DNA, the CDR3 is TGTGCCATCAGCCCAGGGGCGGGAGTCCTTCACAATGAGCAGTTCTTC.